A single sample is the source of the 22 T cell receptor beta chains below, sequenced in a study of CD8 T cells in Susac syndrome. RNA totalling roughly 0.5 to 1 ug underwent reverse transcription with random hexamers. TCRdb redid the calling of the immunoSEQ multiplex PCR reads with MiXCR, one entry per CDR3 protein. Among about 210,000 distinct CDR3 sequences listed, 85% to 95% were seen once. The sample comprised CD4+ T cells from PBMCs. These receptors came from a human donor with Susac syndrome.

This clonotype has only one observation. This chain uses TRBV3-1 with TRBJ1-1; tentative D call: TRBD1 (6 bases). The CDR3 is made up of 18 amino acids. Germline-derived CDR1 and CDR2 are LGHDT and YNNKEL (reference sequence). V shed 4 bases and J shed 1 base, with 22 bases lying between them. The CDR3 DNA sequence: TGTGCCAGCAGCCGGGGGGGCGTCGATTTTACAGGGAACACTGAAGCTTTCTTT. Its translation: CASSRGGVDFTGNTEAFF.

The rearrangement uses TRBV5-1 and TRBJ2-2; maybe TRBD1 (6 bases). Trimming took 3 bases from V and 6 from J, leaving 15 bases between them. This CDR3 comprises 15 residues. CDR1 and CDR2 (germline): SGHRS, YFSETQ. DNA for the CDR3: TGCGCCAGCAGCTCCCGGACAGAGTATGCCGGGGAGCTGTTTTTT. Translated, it gives CASSSRTEYAGELFF.

The rearrangement links TRBV5-1 to TRBJ1-1, with 8 bases aligning to TRBD1. V dropped 4 bases and J dropped 0; count of bases not matched to a gene: 14. In germline, CDR1 is SGHRS, CDR2 YFSETQ. This CDR3 has 18 residues. The CDR3 nucleotides read TGCGCCAGCAGCGCACAAACAGGGGGAGGTGGCATGAACACTGAAGCTTTCTTT. Amino acid sequence: CASSAQTGGGGMNTEAFF.

The chain is built from TRBV27 and TRBJ2-1; either TRBD1 or TRBD2 may fit D (5 bases each). Trimming left V 0 bases short and J 7 bases short, with 10 bases between. The length of the CDR3 is 14 residues. The germline V gene encodes CDR1 MNHEY and CDR2 SMNVEV (reference sequence). In DNA form, the CDR3 reads TGTGCCAGCAGTTTATCGTCCAGGGAGAATGAGCAGTTCTTC. It encodes CASSLSSRENEQFF.

The gene calls are TRBV4-3 and TRBJ1-3; D gene unclear. This CDR3 is built from 14 residues. V was cut by 1 base and J by 0 bases, with 4 bases left in between. Germline CDR1 and CDR2: LGHNA and YSLEER. Here the CDR3 DNA reads TGCGCCAGCAGCCAAGGGAACTCTGGAAACACCATATATTTT. Its protein is CASSQGNSGNTIYF.

The chain has TRBV2 and TRBJ2-2; a weak D match, TRBD1 (5 bases). Germline loops: CDR1 SNHLY, CDR2 FYNNEI. The length of the CDR3 is 16 residues. V dropped 4 bases and J dropped 4 bases, with 16 bases sitting between them. CDR3 bases: TGTGCCAGCAGTGGAGCCAGGGTTGGGTCCACCGGGGAGCTGTTTTTT. Translation: CASSGARVGSTGELFF.

The chain employs TRBV20-1 and TRBJ2-5; D ambiguous. This CDR3 spans 15 amino acids. The germline V gene has CDR1 DFQATT and CDR2 SNEGSKA (reference sequence). Deletions cut 6 bases from V and 2 bases from J, with 19 bases between. The CDR3 is CSASPPGQLQETQYF. CDR3 bases: TGCAGTGCCAGCCCCCCCGGGCAGCTACAAGAGACCCAGTACTTC.

The chain links TRBV27 to TRBJ1-6, with 7 positions matching TRBD1. The CDR3 is 15 amino acids. CDR1 is MNHEY, CDR2 SMNVEV, per germline (reference sequence). V lost 0 bases to trimming and J lost 10 bases; unmatched junction nucleotides: 6. The CDR3 bases are TGTGCCAGCAGTTTATCCGGGGACAGAGGATCACCCCTCCACTTT. It encodes CASSLSGDRGSPLHF.

The V gene is TRBV2, the J gene TRBJ2-5; maybe TRBD1 (5 bases). This CDR3 has 13 residues. In germline, CDR1 is SNHLY, CDR2 FYNNEI. The V end lost 6 bases, the J end lost 3 bases, and 11 bases lay between the germline ends. The CDR3 sequence is CASSDDSKETQYF. For the CDR3, the DNA is TGTGCCAGCAGCGATGACAGCAAAGAGACCCAGTACTTC.

V is TRBV2 and J is TRBJ2-5, with 9 bases fitting TRBD2. The junction had 18 bases not matched to a gene; V was cut back by 10 bases and J by 3 bases. Germline V gene lookup returns CDR1 SNHLY and CDR2 FYNNEI. This CDR3 has 17 amino acids. This CDR3 is CATNRGGGGAQEETQYF. The CDR3 coding sequence is TGTGCCACCAACCGCGGCGGCGGGGGGGCACAAGAAGAGACCCAGTACTTC.

The chain employs TRBV29-1 and TRBJ1-1; the D gene is possibly TRBD1 (5 bases). The CDR3 runs 13 residues. CDR1 and CDR2 from the germline V gene are SQVTM and ANQGSEA. The germline V and J ends were trimmed by 3 bases and 5 bases, with 13 bases remaining between them. CDR3 sequence (DNA): TGCAGCGTTGAGGAACAGGCGGGTACTGAAGCTTTCTTT. Its protein is CSVEEQAGTEAFF.

The sample holds one count of this clonotype. This sequence joins TRBV20-1 and TRBJ2-1; the D is unclear. CDR1 DFQATT and CDR2 SNEGSKA come from the germline V gene (reference sequence). This CDR3 contains 13 residues. V was pared by 5 bases and J by 9 bases, with 17 bases between. Here the CDR3 DNA reads TGCAGTGCTTCCCGGAGCAGCTCGGGTGAGCAGTTCTTC. Translating it yields CSASRSSSGEQFF.

This rearrangement joins TRBV20-1 to TRBJ2-1; 7 bases are a match to TRBD2. CDR1 DFQATT and CDR2 SNEGSKA come from the germline V gene (reference sequence). V lost 1 base, J lost 5 bases, and 8 bases stayed unmatched. The CDR3 length is 15 residues. The CDR3 reads CSARGRGGGNNEQFF. The CDR3 DNA reads TGCAGTGCTAGAGGAAGGGGCGGGGGTAACAATGAGCAGTTCTTC.

This chain joins TRBV7-2 and TRBJ1-6; maybe TRBD1 (5 bases). This CDR3 comprises 14 residues. Looked up from germline, CDR1 is SGHTA and CDR2 is FQGNSA. The ends were cut back, 4 bases at V and 6 bases at J, with 10 bases in the middle. The CDR3, as DNA: TGTGCCAGCAGCTCGGGACGGATTAATTCACCCCTCCACTTT. It translates to CASSSGRINSPLHF.

The chain carries TRBV30 and TRBJ2-3; D is perhaps TRBD2 (7 bases). With 6 bases removed from V and 8 bases from J, the gap between germline ends came to 15 bases. Germline CDR1 reads GTSNPN; CDR2 reads SVGIG (reference sequence). The CDR3 covers 12 residues. The CDR3 region has the DNA TGTGCCTGCCCAATTCGGGGGGCTACGCAGTATTTT. Translating gives CACPIRGATQYF.

The genes are TRBV7-3 and TRBJ2-5; 14 nucleotides line up with TRBD2. Losses at the gene ends were 6 bases for V and 0 bases for J; bases not matched to a gene: 12. The V gene's germline CDR1 is SGHTA and CDR2 FQGTGA. This CDR3 spans 19 amino acids. The CDR3 protein is CASSTGTSGGGGYQETQYF. The CDR3 DNA follows: TGTGCCAGCAGTACTGGGACTAGCGGGGGCGGGGGGTACCAAGAGACCCAGTACTTC.

The V and J genes are TRBV5-6 and TRBJ2-7; 10 nucleotides align to TRBD1. CDR1 is SGHDT and CDR2 is YYEEEE in the germline V gene. V gave up 0 bases and J gave up 5 bases; unmatched junction bases: 8. The CDR3 extends over 16 amino acids. DNA of the CDR3: TGTGCCAGCAGCTTGGTGGCGGGACAGGGGCCGGACGAGCAGTACTTC. Residues: CASSLVAGQGPDEQYF.

The chain recombines TRBV5-5 with TRBJ2-1; the D is unclear. The CDR3 spans 11 residues. CDR1 and CDR2 (germline): SGHKS, YYEKEE (reference sequence). The V end was cut by 4 bases, the J end by 7 bases, with 6 bases between. CDR3 sequence reads: CASSAANEQFF. Written as DNA, the CDR3 is TGTGCCAGCAGCGCGGCTAATGAGCAGTTCTTC.

In this sample, this clonotype turned up once. The V gene is TRBV11-3, the J gene TRBJ2-3; no definite D call. V shed 5 bases and J shed 3 bases, with 9 bases lying between them. CDR1 is SGHNT, CDR2 YENEEA, per germline. The CDR3 has 13 residues. The CDR3 protein is CASSRARTDTQYF. CDR3 nucleotides: TGTGCCAGCAGCCGGGCGCGAACAGATACGCAGTATTTT.

The chain joins TRBV10-3 to TRBJ1-6; TRBD1 is a possible D gene (5 bases). V gave up 4 bases and J gave up 5 bases, with 9 bases separating them. This CDR3 comprises 14 residues. Germline-derived CDR1 and CDR2 are ENHRY and SYGVKD. The CDR3 bases are TGTGCCATCAGTGGACAGACGGATAATTCACCCCTCCACTTT. This gives the protein CAISGQTDNSPLHF.

This clonotype was found once. The genes are TRBV30 and TRBJ2-3; possibly TRBD2 for D (5 bases). V was pared by 8 bases and J by 4 bases, with 13 bases between. This CDR3 is built from 12 residues. Germline values: CDR1 GTSNPN, CDR2 SVGIG (reference sequence). CDR3 coding DNA: TGTGCCCTCCTGACTATCGCAGATACGCAGTATTTT. Residues: CALLTIADTQYF.

The chain joins TRBV19 to TRBJ2-1; D is possibly TRBD1 or TRBD2 (5 bases each). V was trimmed by 1 base and J by 7 bases, leaving 11 bases between them. CDR3 length: 14 amino acids. Germline CDR1 and CDR2: LNHDA and SQIVND (reference sequence). Written as DNA, the CDR3 is TGTGCCAGTAGTATAGCGTTTGAGGGGAATGAGCAGTTCTTC. Translated: CASSIAFEGNEQFF.